This T cell receptor (beta chain) was obtained from a study of monozygotic twins with inflammatory bowel disease. Germline CDR1 and CDR2: SQVTM and ANQGSEA. The CDR3 loop spans 14 amino acids. TCRdb processed the 5' RACE reads again and assigns one entry to each CDR3 protein, with no DNA. This sample's clone table lists fewer than 450,000 distinct CDR3 sequences. The source is a human donor with ulcerative colitis or Crohn's disease, or a healthy co-twin of an affected twin (not recorded which). Sequencing used blood. The chain is built from TRBV29-1 and TRBJ2-7; TCRdb returns TRBD1, unconfirmable since there is no DNA. This CDR3 is CSVVKGNRGYEQYF.